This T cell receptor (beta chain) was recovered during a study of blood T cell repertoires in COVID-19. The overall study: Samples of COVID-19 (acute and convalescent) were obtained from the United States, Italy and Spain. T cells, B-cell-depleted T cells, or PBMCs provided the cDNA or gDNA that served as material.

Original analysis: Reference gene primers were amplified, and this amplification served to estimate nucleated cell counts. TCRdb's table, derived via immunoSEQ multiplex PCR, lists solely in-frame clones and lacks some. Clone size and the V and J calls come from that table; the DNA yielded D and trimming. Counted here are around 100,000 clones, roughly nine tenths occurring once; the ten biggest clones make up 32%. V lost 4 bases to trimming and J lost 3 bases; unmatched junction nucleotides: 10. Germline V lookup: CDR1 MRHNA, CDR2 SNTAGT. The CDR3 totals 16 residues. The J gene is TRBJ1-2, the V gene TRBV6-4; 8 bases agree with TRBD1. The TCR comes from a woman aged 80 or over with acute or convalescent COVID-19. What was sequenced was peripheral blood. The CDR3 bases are TGTGCCAGCAGTGTTAGTCCCCTGACAGGGGACTATGGCTACACCTTC. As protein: CASSVSPLTGDYGYTF.